This entry describes one T cell receptor beta chain. Authors' processing steps: Quantification of nucleated cells was approximated via reference gene primer amplification. TCRdb keeps only in-frame clones here, not all; method: immunoSEQ multiplex PCR. D and trimming were read from the DNA, whereas the V and J calls and clone size are those reported in that table. This repertoire shows some 290,000 clones, approximately 90% found once; its top ten account for roughly 2.4%. The data originate from a study of blood T cell repertoires in COVID-19. The wider study: Spain, Italy and the United States supplied samples that represented acute and convalescent COVID-19. T cells, B-cell-depleted T cells, or PBMCs supplied cDNA or gDNA.

Trimming shortened V by 6 bases and J by 5 bases, and 11 bases separated the two germline ends. CDR1 and CDR2 from the germline V gene are WSHSY and SAAADI. This CDR3 is built from 13 residues. The receptor comes from a woman aged 45-60 years who had recovered from COVID-19. V usage is TRBV10-2 and J usage is TRBJ2-4, with a tentative D call TRBD1 (5 bases). The sample taken for sequencing was peripheral blood. The CDR3 DNA reads as TGCGCCAGCAGGCAGGGTAGGGAAAACATTCAGTACTTC. Protein sequence: CASRQGRENIQYF.